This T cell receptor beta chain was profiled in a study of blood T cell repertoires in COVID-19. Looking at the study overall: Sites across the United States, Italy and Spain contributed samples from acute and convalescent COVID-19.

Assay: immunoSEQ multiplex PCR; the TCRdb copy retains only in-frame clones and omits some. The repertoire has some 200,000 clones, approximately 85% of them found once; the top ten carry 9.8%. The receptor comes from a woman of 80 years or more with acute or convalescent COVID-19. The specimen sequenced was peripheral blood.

The CDR3 coding sequence is TGTGCCAGCAGCCGGGTCTGGGGGGGCACTGAAGCTTTCTTT. Residues: CASSRVWGGTEAFF. The chain has TRBV7-2 and TRBJ1-1, with D perhaps TRBD1 (5 bases). V shed 5 bases and J shed 4 bases, with 14 bases lying between them. The CDR3 extends over 14 amino acids. CDR1 and CDR2 from the germline V gene are SGHTA and FQGNSA.